Following are 20 T cell receptor beta chains from one sample sequenced in a study of T cells in Graves' hyperthyroidism and ophthalmopathy. Using RNA transcripts as the source, TCR beta CDR3 regions were amplified. The HTBI set primed first-round TCR CDR3 RT-PCR. A single record per CDR3 protein comes from TCRdb applying MiXCR to the multiplex PCR reads. The table shows around 300,000 distinct CDR3 sequences, with approximately 15% occurring only once. Sequenced material: blood. Receptors originate from a woman in her twenties or thirties with Graves' hyperthyroidism.

The chain uses TRBV4-1 and TRBJ1-1; D is perhaps TRBD1 (5 bases). V gave up 4 bases and J gave up 4 bases, with 13 bases separating them. The germline CDR1 and CDR2 sequences are MGHRA and YSYEKL. This CDR3 has 14 residues. The CDR3 DNA sequence: TGCGCCAGCAGCCGAGCCTTGGGGACCACTGAAGCTTTCTTT. Its translation is CASSRALGTTEAFF.

This clonotype has at least ten counts. V gene TRBV29-1 combines with J gene TRBJ2-5; 7 bases agree with TRBD2. The CDR3 contains 13 residues. V dropped 2 bases and J dropped 5; count of bases not matched to a gene: 5. CDR1 is SQVTM and CDR2 is ANQGSEA in the germline V gene. The CDR3 reads CSVEHQGGETQYF. The CDR3 DNA reads as TGCAGCGTTGAACACCAGGGAGGGGAGACCCAGTACTTC.

There are many counts of this clonotype. V gene TRBV6-1 combines with J gene TRBJ2-7; TRBD2 matches at 11 bases. Per germline, CDR1 MNHNS and CDR2 SASEGT. CDR3 length: 15 residues. J was trimmed by 0 bases and V by 2 bases; bases with no gene match: 0. CDR3 in amino acids: CASSETSGSSYEQYF. CDR3 nucleotide sequence: TGTGCCAGCAGTGAAACTAGCGGGAGCTCCTACGAGCAGTACTTC.

A few counts support this clonotype. This chain joins TRBV7-2 and TRBJ2-7; 7 bases map to TRBD2. With 5 bases clipped from V and 7 bases from J, the junction kept 26 bases outside the gene matches. CDR3 length: 19 amino acids. CDR1 is SGHTA, CDR2 FQGNSA, per germline. CDR3 sequence: CASSGVGSGNRGGPGEQYF. The DNA for the CDR3 is TGTGCCAGCAGCGGAGTGGGTTCGGGCAATAGGGGAGGGCCGGGGGAGCAGTACTTC.

This clonotype was counted many times. The chain combines TRBV12-3 or TRBV12-4 with TRBJ1-4; TRBD1 agrees at 9 bases. After removal of 5 bases from V and 8 bases from J, the junction contained 6 bases not matched to a gene. The CDR3 length is 14 residues. The CDR3 DNA is TGTGCCAGCAGTCCCCGGGACAGGGTCGAAAAACTGTTTTTT. This sequence encodes CASSPRDRVEKLFF.

Note on this clonotype: A much larger clone sits a single nucleotide away, making a read error possible. This chain uses TRBV2 with TRBJ2-7, with unresolved D. Germline CDR1 reads SNHLY; CDR2 reads FYNNEI. The CDR3 covers 13 residues. The CDR3 protein is CASGSAPSFEQYF. The DNA for the CDR3 is TGTGCCAGCGGTTCGGCGCCCTCCTTCGAGCAGTACTTC.

This clonotype has at least ten counts. The V and J genes are TRBV7-2 and TRBJ2-1; 7 bases line up with TRBD2. Germline V gene data show CDR1 as SGHTA and CDR2 as FQGNSA. Germline trimming cut 5 bases from V and 8 bases from J; bases unmatched to any gene: 6. CDR3 length equals 13 residues. This chain's CDR3 is CASSQGTTYEQFF. The CDR3 bases are TGTGCCAGCAGCCAAGGGACTACATATGAGCAGTTCTTC. Drawing the rest from reference TRBV7-2 and TRBJ2-1, the complete variable domain is GAGVSQSPSNKVTEKGKDVELRCDPISGHTALYWYRQSLGQGLEFLIYFQGNSAPDKSGLPSDRFSAERTGGSVSTLTIQRTQQEDSAVYLCASSQGTTYEQFFGPGTRLTVL.

This clonotype was seen repeatedly, ten times or more. The chain has TRBV12-3 or TRBV12-4 and TRBJ1-3; 8 nucleotides agree with TRBD1. The CDR3 loop spans 18 amino acids. The ends lost 5 bases at V and 0 bases at J; junction bases unmatched: 12. The CDR3 protein is CASSPPQDRAYSGNTIYF. The CDR3 nucleotides read TGTGCCAGCAGTCCCCCTCAGGACAGGGCCTACTCTGGAAACACCATATATTTT.

The chain couples TRBV10-3 to TRBJ2-5; the D is unclear. Germline V gene lookup returns CDR1 ENHRY and CDR2 SYGVKD. Between the trimmed V and J ends, which lost 4 bases and 4 bases, there was a span of 10 bases. The CDR3 consists of 13 residues. The CDR3, as DNA: TGTGCCATCAGTGCCCGGGCCACAGAGACCCAGTACTTC. Translated: CAISARATETQYF.

This clonotype was recorded at least ten times. The chain joins TRBV11-3 to TRBJ2-1; unclear D gene. V lost 5 bases and J 5 bases, leaving 10 bases between the germline ends. Looked up from germline, CDR1 is SGHNT and CDR2 is YENEEA. The CDR3 has 13 amino acids. The CDR3, as DNA: TGTGCCAGCAGCGTCAATCAAGACAATGAGCAGTTCTTC. Its protein is CASSVNQDNEQFF.

This clonotype appeared many times. The CDR3 DNA reads as TGTGCCAGCAGCTTAGTCGACAGGGACCCCTACGAGCAGTACTTC. This translates into CASSLVDRDPYEQYF. The chain combines TRBV7-2 with TRBJ2-7; TRBD1 agrees at 7 bases. Trimming removed 1 base from V and 2 bases from J; junction bases left unmatched: 5. Germline CDR1 SGHTA, CDR2 FQGNSA. The CDR3 has 15 residues. The full variable domain, with the rest looked up from reference TRBV7-2 and TRBJ2-7, is GAGVSQSPSNKVTEKGKDVELRCDPISGHTALYWYRQSLGQGLEFLIYFQGNSAPDKSGLPSDRFSAERTGGSVSTLTIQRTQQEDSAVYLCASSLVDRDPYEQYFGPGTRLTVT.

This clonotype has ten or more counts. The chain carries TRBV7-2 and TRBJ1-1; D perhaps matches TRBD1 (5 bases). Germline CDR1 reads SGHTA; CDR2 reads FQGNSA. V was pared by 5 bases and J by 10 bases, with 14 bases between. The CDR3 has 12 residues. The CDR3 DNA is TGTGCCAGCAGCCGTTATGGGGCAACAGCTTTCTTT. As protein: CASSRYGATAFF. The full variable domain, in which reference TRBV7-2 and TRBJ1-1 provide the parts outside the CDR3, is GAGVSQSPSNKVTEKGKDVELRCDPISGHTALYWYRQSLGQGLEFLIYFQGNSAPDKSGLPSDRFSAERTGGSVSTLTIQRTQQEDSAVYLCASSRYGATAFFGQGTRLTVV.

This clonotype has ten or more counts. J is TRBJ2-1 and V is TRBV20-1; D is ambiguous. V was clipped by 3 bases and J by 5 bases, with 11 bases between them. Germline assignment: CDR1 DFQATT and CDR2 SNEGSKA (reference sequence). The CDR3 consists of 13 residues. Here the CDR3 reads CSARSIANNEQFF. CDR3 DNA: TGCAGTGCTAGGTCTATCGCCAACAATGAGCAGTTCTTC.

The gene calls are TRBV20-1 and TRBJ2-7; D is undetermined. The CDR3 runs 17 residues. V lost 3 bases, J lost 7 bases, and 28 bases lay in between. Germline assignment: CDR1 DFQATT and CDR2 SNEGSKA (reference sequence). The CDR3 region has the DNA TGCAGTGCTAGTTCGATCCTGGGTCCCTACACGACGCGGGAGCAGTACTTC. Its translation: CSASSILGPYTTREQYF.

This clonotype was counted between two and nine times. The rearrangement joins TRBV6-2 or TRBV6-3 to TRBJ1-1; D is perhaps TRBD1 (5 bases). V lost 8 bases, J lost 5 bases, and 12 bases lay in between. In germline, CDR1 is MNHEY, CDR2 SVGEGT. The CDR3 runs to 12 residues. This chain's CDR3 is CASVGVKTEAFF. CDR3 nucleotides: TGTGCCAGCGTGGGGGTCAAGACTGAAGCTTTCTTT.

A few counts support this clonotype. This chain uses TRBV9 with TRBJ2-7; weak D call: TRBD2 (6 bases). Germline V gene lookup returns CDR1 SGDLS and CDR2 YYNGEE. This CDR3 spans 15 amino acids. The V gene lost 3 bases and the J gene lost 0 bases, with 13 bases spanning the gap. CDR3 amino acids: CASSGGVGGSYEQYF. The CDR3 nucleotides read TGTGCCAGCAGCGGCGGAGTGGGGGGCTCCTACGAGCAGTACTTC.

This clonotype was seen at least ten times. The chain employs TRBV2 and TRBJ2-5, with D maybe TRBD1 (5 bases). Trimming cost V 8 bases and J 3 bases, with 16 bases left between them. The germline gives CDR1 SNHLY, CDR2 FYNNEI. The CDR3 contains 14 residues. CDR3 region: CASLLQGGEETQYF. The CDR3 DNA sequence: TGTGCCAGCCTACTCCAGGGTGGCGAAGAGACCCAGTACTTC.

Comments on this clonotype: A read error may be the cause here, since a much bigger clone is one base away. V is TRBV6-1 and J is TRBJ1-1; a weak D match, TRBD1 (5 bases). Looked up from germline, CDR1 is MNHNS and CDR2 is SASEGT. This CDR3 region has 13 residues. The CDR3 protein is CASAWGRNTEASF. DNA of the CDR3: TGTGCCAGCGCCTGGGGGAGAAACACTGAAGCTTCCTTT.

This clonotype was seen a handful of times. This chain links TRBV30 with TRBJ1-6; possibly TRBD1 for D (6 bases). CDR3 length: 14 residues. The V end was cut by 0 bases, the J end by 6 bases, with 9 bases between. CDR1 is GTSNPN, CDR2 SVGIG, per germline (reference sequence). CDR3 DNA sequence: TGTGCCTGGAGTGTACAGGGCGGTAATTCACCCCTCCACTTT. Translated: CAWSVQGGNSPLHF.

V usage is TRBV4-3 and J usage is TRBJ2-1, with D unresolved. The V gene lost 2 bases and the J gene lost 5 bases, with 4 bases spanning the gap. Germline assignment: CDR1 LGHNA and CDR2 YSLEER. The CDR3 runs to 12 residues. The CDR3 loop reads CASSQQDNEQFF. The CDR3 DNA is TGCGCCAGCAGCCAACAGGACAATGAGCAGTTCTTC.